The sequence of this TCR beta chain was determined in a study of sequential checkpoint blockade in melanoma. The overall study: Patients were randomized 1:1 to nivolumab-then-ipilimumab or ipilimumab-then-nivolumab first-line.

Sequenced by immunoSEQ multiplex PCR; TCRdb stores in-frame clones only, minus some. This sample has 20,000 or so clones, with around 88% found just once. In germline, CDR1 is SGHAT, CDR2 FQNNGV. Trimming shortened V by 5 bases and J by 7 bases, and 15 bases separated the two germline ends. CDR3 length equals 14 residues. Treatment given: randomized to nivolumab then ipilimumab (arm A) or the reverse (arm B). Sorted cells were live CD3+CD8+, lacking CD19 and CD56, from PBMCs. The TCR comes from a human donor with melanoma. Material: CD8+ T cells sorted from blood (inferred from file names), obtained from a patient given nivolumab and ipilimumab in sequence. The genes are TRBV11-2 and TRBJ2-1; D is undetermined. CDR3 amino acids: CASSPRDSRNEQFF. CDR3 DNA: TGTGCCAGCAGCCCCCGAGATTCCCGGAATGAGCAGTTCTTC.